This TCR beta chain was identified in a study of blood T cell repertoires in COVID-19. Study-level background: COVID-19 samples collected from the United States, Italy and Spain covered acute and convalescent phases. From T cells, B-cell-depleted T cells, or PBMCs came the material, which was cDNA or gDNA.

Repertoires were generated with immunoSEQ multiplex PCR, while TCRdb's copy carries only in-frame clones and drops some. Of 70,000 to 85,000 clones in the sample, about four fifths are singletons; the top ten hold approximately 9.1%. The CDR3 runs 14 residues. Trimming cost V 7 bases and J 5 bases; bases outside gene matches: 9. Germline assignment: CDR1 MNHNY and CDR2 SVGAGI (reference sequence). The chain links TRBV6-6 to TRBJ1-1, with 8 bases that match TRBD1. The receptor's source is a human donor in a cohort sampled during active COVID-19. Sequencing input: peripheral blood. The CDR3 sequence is CASKAQGAGTEAFF. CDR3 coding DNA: TGTGCCAGCAAGGCTCAGGGGGCGGGAACTGAAGCTTTCTTT.